Shown below are 8 T cell receptor beta chains from a single sample sequenced in a study of persistence of HIV-infected CD4 T cells. The immunoSEQ assay was version 4, run in survey mode. TCRdb's table, derived via immunoSEQ multiplex PCR, lists solely in-frame clones and lacks some. The sample yields about 37,000 clones, about 85% seen once. No antigen has been assigned to these receptors. Stimulation used around 10 ug/mL lysate from CMV-infected fibroblasts. Memory cells lacking CD40L and CD69 with high CD45RO were sorted. The sample consisted of CD4+ T cells sorted from PBMCs after roughly 18-hour stimulation, taken from a patient who received antiretroviral therapy. Receptors originate from an adult man with HIV who was CMV-seropositive.

The chain couples TRBV5-4 to TRBJ1-1, with D unresolved. The germline V gene has CDR1 SGHNT and CDR2 YYREEE (reference sequence). This CDR3 is built from 14 residues. V was pared by 4 bases and J by 1 base, with 11 bases between. CDR3 DNA sequence: TGTGCCAGCAGCGTGGGAAACTCGAACACTGAAGCTTTCTTT. It yields the protein CASSVGNSNTEAFF.

The genes are TRBV2 and TRBJ2-2; a weak D match, TRBD2 (6 bases). The CDR3 sequence is 14 residues long. Germline values: CDR1 SNHLY, CDR2 FYNNEI. V was trimmed by 6 bases and J by 0 bases, leaving 8 bases between them. The chain's CDR3 is CASRRGTNTGELFF. The CDR3 DNA reads TGTGCCAGCAGACGCGGGACGAACACCGGGGAGCTGTTTTTT.

The chain employs TRBV6-2 or TRBV6-3 and TRBJ1-2; 7 positions match TRBD1. Per the germline V gene, CDR1 is MNHEY and CDR2 is SVGEGT. This CDR3 is built from 12 residues. The junction had 2 bases not matched to a gene; V was cut back by 2 bases and J by 8 bases. The CDR3 protein is CASSYRGQGYTF. CDR3 DNA sequence: TGTGCCAGCAGTTACAGGGGGCAAGGCTACACCTTC.

The chain recombines TRBV29-1 with TRBJ2-1; weak D call: TRBD1 (6 bases). The CDR3 is 14 residues long. Looked up from germline, CDR1 is SQVTM and CDR2 is ANQGSEA. Trimming left V 2 bases short and J 0 bases short, with 8 bases between. The CDR3 DNA is TGCAGCGTTGAACAGGGGCTCTCCTACAATGAGCAGTTCTTC. Its translation: CSVEQGLSYNEQFF.

The CDR3 loop reads CATSTVGGDSYNEQFF. The DNA of the CDR3 is TGTGCCACCAGTACCGTAGGGGGGGACTCCTACAATGAGCAGTTCTTC. The rearrangement links TRBV24-1 to TRBJ2-1; D is perhaps TRBD2 (7 bases). The germline V gene has CDR1 KGHDR and CDR2 SFDVKD. The CDR3 spans 16 residues. V lost 6 bases and J lost 0, with 14 bases in between.

This clone was seen only a few times. V is TRBV5-4 and J is TRBJ1-1; 10 nucleotides line up with TRBD1. CDR1 and CDR2 (germline): SGHNT, YYREEE (reference sequence). The ends lost 5 bases at V and 7 bases at J; junction bases unmatched: 8. The CDR3 length is 14 residues. The CDR3 sequence: CASSRGTGADEAFF. The CDR3 DNA sequence: TGTGCCAGCAGTCGCGGGACAGGGGCCGATGAAGCTTTCTTT.

The gene calls are TRBV7-8 and TRBJ2-7; tentatively, D is TRBD1 (6 bases). Germline V gives CDR1 SGHVS, CDR2 FQNEAQ. This CDR3 region has 15 residues. V lost 3 bases and J 3 bases, leaving 15 bases between the germline ends. CDR3 in amino acids: CASSLAMDSFYEQYF. The CDR3 coding sequence is TGTGCCAGCAGCTTGGCCATGGACAGCTTCTACGAGCAGTACTTC.

The chain has TRBV5-6 and TRBJ1-1, with a tentative D call TRBD1 (5 bases). V was trimmed by 3 bases and J by 8 bases, leaving 20 bases between them. CDR3 length equals 15 residues. Germline lookup yields CDR1 SGHDT and CDR2 YYEEEE. The CDR3 here is CASSSLPRDAGEAFF. Written as DNA, the CDR3 is TGTGCCAGCAGCTCTCTGCCCCGGGACGCTGGGGAAGCTTTCTTT. Supplemented by reference TRBV5-6 and TRBJ1-1, the full variable domain reads DAGVTQSPTHLIKTRGQQVTLRCSPKSGHDTVSWYQQALGQGPQFIFQYYEEEERQRGNFPDRFSGHQFPNYSSELNVNALLLGDSALYLCASSSLPRDAGEAFFGQGTRLTVV.